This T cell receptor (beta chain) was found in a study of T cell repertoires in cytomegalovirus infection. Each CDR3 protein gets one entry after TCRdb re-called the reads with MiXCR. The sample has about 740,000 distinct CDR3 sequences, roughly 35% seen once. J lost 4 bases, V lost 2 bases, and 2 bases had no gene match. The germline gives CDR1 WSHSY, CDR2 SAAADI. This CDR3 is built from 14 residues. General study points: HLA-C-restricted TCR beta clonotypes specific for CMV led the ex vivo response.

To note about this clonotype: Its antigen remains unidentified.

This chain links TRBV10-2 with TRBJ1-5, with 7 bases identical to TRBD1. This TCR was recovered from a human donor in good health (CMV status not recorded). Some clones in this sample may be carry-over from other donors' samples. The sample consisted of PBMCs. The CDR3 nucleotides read TGCGCCAGCAGTGAGGACAGGGCGAATCAGCCCCAGCATTTT. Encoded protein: CASSEDRANQPQHF.